This passage covers 31 T cell receptor beta chains from one sample sequenced in a study of OX40 agonist ivuxolimab in advanced cancers. Sequenced by immunoSEQ multiplex PCR; TCRdb stores in-frame clones only, minus some. The repertoire consists of more than 50,000 clones, with about 81% occurring once and the leading ten covering nearly 0.7%. The starting material was CD4+ or CD8+ T cells sorted from blood, obtained in a trial of the OX40 agonist ivuxolimab. These TCRs come from an adult with an advanced solid tumor such as melanoma, head and neck, liver or kidney cancer.

This CDR3 is CASSLGGGLDTQYF. The CDR3 DNA follows: TGCGCCAGCAGCTTGGGCGGGGGCCTGGATACGCAGTATTTT. The V call is TRBV5-1, the J call TRBJ2-3; D perhaps matches TRBD2 (7 bases). The V end lost 0 bases, the J end lost 6 bases, and 11 bases lay between the germline ends. The germline CDR1 and CDR2 sequences are SGHRS and YFSETQ. This CDR3 comprises 14 residues.

V usage is TRBV19 and J usage is TRBJ1-2, with no clear D. Trimming cost V 0 bases and J 4 bases, with 6 bases left between them. Germline V gives CDR1 LNHDA, CDR2 SQIVND (reference sequence). There are 13 residues in the CDR3. DNA for the CDR3: TGTGCCAGTAGTATAGAAGGAGCCTATGGCTACACCTTC. It yields the protein CASSIEGAYGYTF.

In this sample, this clone turned up a few times. The J gene is TRBJ2-3, the V gene TRBV4-2; 11 bases are a match to TRBD2. Trimming took 0 bases from V and 6 from J; bases not matched to a gene: 2. There are 15 residues in the CDR3. Germline V gene sequence: CDR1 LGHNA, CDR2 YNFKEQ. Here the CDR3 DNA reads TGTGCCAGCAGCCAAGAGACTAGCGGGGAGGATACGCAGTATTTT. It specifies CASSQETSGEDTQYF.

The J gene is TRBJ1-6, the V gene TRBV7-2; the D is unclear. The CDR3 contains 13 residues. Trimming removed 4 bases from V and 4 bases from J, with 5 bases in between. The germline gives CDR1 SGHTA, CDR2 FQGNSA. This CDR3 reads CASSSQYNSPLHF. The CDR3 bases are TGTGCCAGCAGCTCTCAATATAATTCACCCCTCCACTTT.

The chain has TRBV19 and TRBJ2-5, with 8 positions matching TRBD2. The V segment lost 1 base and the J segment 5 bases; nucleotides outside the gene matches: 3. Germline V gene sequence: CDR1 LNHDA, CDR2 SQIVND (reference sequence). The CDR3 runs to 14 residues. This CDR3 reads CASSIGAGEETQYF. The CDR3 DNA sequence: TGTGCCAGTAGTATAGGAGCGGGGGAGGAGACCCAGTACTTC.

The chain uses TRBV2 and TRBJ1-5, with TRBD1 as a possible D gene (6 bases). V shed 11 bases and J shed 3 bases, with 14 bases lying between them. The CDR3 covers 13 residues. Germline assignment: CDR1 SNHLY and CDR2 FYNNEI. The CDR3 loop reads CAGHRDSNQPQHF. The CDR3 region has the DNA TGTGCCGGACACAGGGACTCCAATCAGCCCCAGCATTTT.

This clone appeared a single time. The chain couples TRBV5-5 to TRBJ1-5, with no clear D. V was pared by 4 bases and J by 2 bases, with 13 bases between. The V gene's germline CDR1 is SGHKS and CDR2 YYEKEE (reference sequence). The CDR3 extends over 15 amino acids. CDR3 amino acids: CASSPAPMGNQPQHF. CDR3 coding DNA: TGTGCCAGCAGCCCCGCGCCGATGGGCAATCAGCCCCAGCATTTT.

The V call is TRBV6-6, the J call TRBJ1-2; D gene unclear. CDR1 is MNHNY, CDR2 SVGAGI, per germline (reference sequence). The CDR3 covers 14 residues. V was trimmed by 6 bases and J by 7 bases, leaving 18 bases between them. The CDR3 bases are TGTGCCAGCAGCCCCGGTGGCGGGCGGGGTGGCTACACCTTC. As protein: CASSPGGGRGGYTF.

This clone was observed once. V is TRBV7-9 and J is TRBJ2-5, with a possible D match to TRBD1 (6 bases). The J call may be in error: the DNA end matches TRBJ2-7 better. The CDR3 runs 13 residues. Per the germline V gene, CDR1 is SEHNR and CDR2 is FQNEAQ (reference sequence). The CDR3 region is CASSTTGTYEQYF. CDR3 coding DNA: TGTGCCAGCAGCACCACAGGGACCTACGAGCAGTACTTC.

The gene calls are TRBV2 and TRBJ1-2; 7 bases fit TRBD1. CDR1 and CDR2 (germline): SNHLY, FYNNEI. The CDR3 runs 16 residues. The J segment lost 2 bases and the V segment lost 6 bases, leaving 12 bases of the junction unmatched. The CDR3 loop reads CASRTGHGTVNYGYTF. CDR3 nucleotide sequence: TGTGCCAGCAGAACCGGGCACGGGACAGTAAACTATGGCTACACCTTC.

The gene calls are TRBV11-2 and TRBJ1-2; the match to TRBD1 covers 12 bases. The germline gives CDR1 SGHAT, CDR2 FQNNGV. This CDR3 region has 14 residues. The ends lost 3 bases at V and 8 bases at J; junction bases unmatched: 4. This chain's CDR3 is CASSLGTGGAGYTF. The CDR3, as DNA: TGTGCCAGCAGCTTGGGGACAGGGGGCGCAGGCTACACCTTC.

This rearrangement joins TRBV27 to TRBJ2-5, with 7 positions matching TRBD2. In germline, CDR1 is MNHEY, CDR2 SMNVEV (reference sequence). The CDR3 covers 14 residues. J lost 3 bases, V lost 4 bases, and 5 bases had no gene match. The DNA for the CDR3 is TGTGCCAGCAGTTCGGGGGGAGGGGAAGAGACCCAGTACTTC. Protein sequence: CASSSGGGEETQYF.

The chain has TRBV5-1 and TRBJ2-1, with 12 bases matching TRBD2. The V gene's germline CDR1 is SGHRS and CDR2 YFSETQ. J lost 6 bases, V lost 3 bases, and 13 bases had no gene match. The CDR3 runs 18 residues. The CDR3 sequence is CASSSASGGAGYINEQFF. In nucleotides, the CDR3 is TGCGCCAGCAGCTCCGCTAGCGGGGGGGCCGGTTATATCAATGAGCAGTTCTTC.

CDR3 nucleotide sequence: TGTGCCAGCAGCTTTGTAGCGGGGAGCTACGAGCAGTACTTC. Protein product: CASSFVAGSYEQYF. The chain couples TRBV7-2 to TRBJ2-7; 8 bases map to TRBD2. Trimming took 3 bases from V and 3 from J; bases not matched to a gene: 4. CDR1 and CDR2 from the germline V gene are SGHTA and FQGNSA. This CDR3 comprises 14 residues.

The genes are TRBV29-1 and TRBJ2-7; 8 bases are a match to TRBD1. Germline V gene data show CDR1 as SQVTM and CDR2 as ANQGSEA. CDR3 length: 11 residues. V gave up 7 bases and J gave up 3 bases; unmatched junction bases: 2. The CDR3 region has the DNA TGCAGCGGGGGACAGGACTACGAGCAGTACTTC. It yields the protein CSGGQDYEQYF.

This sequence joins TRBV19 and TRBJ1-1; no definite D call. The CDR3 totals 13 residues. Germline values: CDR1 LNHDA, CDR2 SQIVND (reference sequence). Trimming left V 7 bases short and J 1 base short, with 10 bases between. The CDR3 sequence is CASKYSENTEAFF. CDR3 DNA: TGTGCCAGTAAGTACAGCGAGAACACTGAAGCTTTCTTT.

This clone was seen only a few times. The chain joins TRBV6-6 to TRBJ2-7; TRBD2 agrees at 7 bases. Looked up from germline, CDR1 is MNHNY and CDR2 is SVGAGI (reference sequence). This CDR3 is 13 amino acids long. Losses at the gene ends were 2 bases for V and 9 bases for J; bases not matched to a gene: 7. In DNA, the CDR3 is TGTGCCAGCAGTTACGACACCTCGGGAGGGCAGTACTTC. Encoded protein: CASSYDTSGGQYF.

The chain joins TRBV5-1 to TRBJ2-5; 12 positions match TRBD2. Germline V gene lookup returns CDR1 SGHRS and CDR2 YFSETQ. The trim removed 0 bases at V and 1 base at J, leaving 1 base unmatched. This CDR3 is 16 amino acids long. CDR3: CASSLGLAGAQETQYF. CDR3 nucleotide sequence: TGCGCCAGCAGCTTGGGACTAGCGGGGGCCCAAGAGACCCAGTACTTC.

V is TRBV19 and J is TRBJ2-3; 7 bases map to TRBD1. CDR1 and CDR2 from the germline V gene are LNHDA and SQIVND (reference sequence). Trimming removed 5 bases from V and 2 bases from J; junction bases left unmatched: 7. The length of the CDR3 is 15 residues. CDR3 DNA sequence: TGTGCCAGTAGTGCAGGGACAGCTATCACAGATACGCAGTATTTT. This translates into CASSAGTAITDTQYF. The variable domain in full, with the rest retrieved from reference TRBV19 and TRBJ2-3, is DGGITQSPKYLFRKEGQNVTLSCEQNLNHDAMYWYRQDPGQGLRLIYYSQIVNDFQKGDIAEGYSVSREKKESFPLTVTSAQKNPTAFYLCASSAGTAITDTQYFGPGTRLTVL.

This chain links TRBV18 with TRBJ2-5; 11 nucleotides line up with TRBD2. The CDR3 runs to 17 residues. Per the germline V gene, CDR1 is KGHSH and CDR2 is LQKENI. With 3 bases clipped from V and 2 bases from J, the junction kept 8 bases outside the gene matches. CDR3 in DNA: TGTGCCAGCTCACCTCCCCGACTAGCGGGATATCAAGAGACCCAGTACTTC. Its translation: CASSPPRLAGYQETQYF.

This sequence joins TRBV15 and TRBJ2-1; D not certain. V was pared by 0 bases and J by 8 bases, with 14 bases between. This CDR3 spans 15 amino acids. In germline, CDR1 is LNHNV, CDR2 YYDKDF (reference sequence). The DNA of the CDR3 is TGTGCCACCAGCAGAGATAAGACTCCAAACCATGAGCAGTTCTTC. Translating it yields CATSRDKTPNHEQFF. Combining the CDR3 with reference TRBV15 and TRBJ2-1 gives the whole variable domain DAMVIQNPRYQVTQFGKPVTLSCSQTLNHNVMYWYQQKSSQAPKLLFHYYDKDFNNEADTPDNFQSRRPNTSFCFLDIRSPGLGDTAMYLCATSRDKTPNHEQFFGPGTRLTVL.

The V gene is TRBV28, the J gene TRBJ2-7; D is uncertain. Trimming left V 2 bases short and J 4 bases short, with 3 bases between. The CDR3 loop spans 11 amino acids. The V gene's germline CDR1 is MDHEN and CDR2 SYDVKM. The CDR3 nucleotides read TGTGCCAGCAGTTTAGGGTACGAGCAGTACTTC. Translating gives CASSLGYEQYF.

The chain carries TRBV5-4 and TRBJ1-6; D might be TRBD1 (6 bases). The length of the CDR3 is 16 residues. Germline V CDR1 and CDR2: SGHNT, YYREEE (reference sequence). V was trimmed by 4 bases and J by 10 bases, leaving 21 bases between them. The CDR3 loop is CASSQDQGRGGSPLHF. The CDR3 coding sequence is TGTGCCAGCAGCCAAGATCAAGGCAGGGGCGGGTCACCCCTCCACTTT. The whole variable domain, remainder taken from reference TRBV5-4 and TRBJ1-6, is ETGVTQSPTHLIKTRGQQVTLRCSSQSGHNTVSWYQQALGQGPQFIFQYYREEENGRGNFPPRFSGLQFPNYSSELNVNALELDDSALYLCASSQDQGRGGSPLHFGNGTRLTVT.

The rearrangement links TRBV19 to TRBJ1-2; D not certain. V lost 7 bases and J 2 bases, leaving 11 bases between the germline ends. Germline V gives CDR1 LNHDA, CDR2 SQIVND (reference sequence). The CDR3 spans 13 residues. The CDR3 DNA is TGTGCCAGTATCCGTGACACAAACTATGGCTACACCTTC. This gives the protein CASIRDTNYGYTF.

This clone was seen more than once but under ten times. J is TRBJ2-2 and V is TRBV4-2; TRBD2 agrees at 11 bases. This CDR3 has 18 residues. Losses at the gene ends were 0 bases for V and 2 bases for J; bases not matched to a gene: 5. Per the germline V gene, CDR1 is LGHNA and CDR2 is YNFKEQ. The CDR3 protein is CASSQDPSGGYNTGELFF. For the CDR3, the DNA is TGTGCCAGCAGCCAAGATCCTAGCGGGGGGTATAACACCGGGGAGCTGTTTTTT.

The V gene is TRBV5-5, the J gene TRBJ1-1; tentative D call: TRBD1 (5 bases). CDR3 length equals 15 residues. CDR1 SGHKS and CDR2 YYEKEE come from the germline V gene (reference sequence). The V and J ends lost 0 bases and 6 bases respectively, with 15 bases between them. CDR3 sequence: CASSLDQGGLSEAFF. The CDR3 DNA reads TGTGCCAGCAGCTTGGATCAGGGTGGGTTATCTGAAGCTTTCTTT.

The V call is TRBV4-1, the J call TRBJ2-3; D ambiguous. V lost 0 bases and J lost 10, with 11 bases in between. The CDR3 runs to 13 residues. Germline loops: CDR1 MGHRA, CDR2 YSYEKL. The CDR3 DNA reads TGCGCCAGCAGCCAAGATTATCTAGTACCGCAGTATTTT. Protein sequence: CASSQDYLVPQYF.

CDR3 residues: CASSSGTGARFF. CDR3 bases: TGTGCCAGCAGTTCCGGAACAGGGGCACGTTTCTTC. This sequence joins TRBV6-5 and TRBJ2-1, with 7 bases identical to TRBD1. V dropped 4 bases and J dropped 16; count of bases not matched to a gene: 10. This CDR3 contains 12 residues. Germline V gene sequence: CDR1 MNHEY, CDR2 SVGAGI.

The genes are TRBV2 and TRBJ2-7; D is possibly TRBD1 (5 bases). Germline V lookup: CDR1 SNHLY, CDR2 FYNNEI. The ends were cut back, 7 bases at V and 0 bases at J, with 10 bases in the middle. The CDR3 covers 13 residues. CDR3 DNA sequence: TGTGCCAGCAAAGTCGACAGCTCCTACGAGCAGTACTTC. Translation: CASKVDSSYEQYF. Drawing the rest from reference TRBV2 and TRBJ2-7, the complete variable domain is EPEVTQTPSHQVTQMGQEVILRCVPISNHLYFYWYRQILGQKVEFLVSFYNNEISEKSEIFDDQFSVERPDGSNFTLKIRSTKLEDSAMYFCASKVDSSYEQYFGPGTRLTVT.

This clone was counted only a few times. The genes are TRBV6-5 and TRBJ2-2; either TRBD1 or TRBD2 may fit D (6 bases each). Trimming removed 6 bases at V and 6 bases at J, with 11 bases between. Germline loops: CDR1 MNHEY, CDR2 SVGAGI. CDR3 length: 13 residues. The chain's CDR3 is CASRLGGPGELFF. The CDR3, as DNA: TGTGCCAGCAGACTAGGGGGGCCCGGGGAGCTGTTTTTT.

This chain uses TRBV6-1 with TRBJ2-2, with D hard to call. Trimming left V 0 bases short and J 0 bases short, with 5 bases between. This CDR3 has 15 residues. CDR1 and CDR2 from the germline V gene are MNHNS and SASEGT. For the CDR3, the DNA is TGTGCCAGCAGTGAAGCACGGACGAACACCGGGGAGCTGTTTTTT. This codes for CASSEARTNTGELFF.